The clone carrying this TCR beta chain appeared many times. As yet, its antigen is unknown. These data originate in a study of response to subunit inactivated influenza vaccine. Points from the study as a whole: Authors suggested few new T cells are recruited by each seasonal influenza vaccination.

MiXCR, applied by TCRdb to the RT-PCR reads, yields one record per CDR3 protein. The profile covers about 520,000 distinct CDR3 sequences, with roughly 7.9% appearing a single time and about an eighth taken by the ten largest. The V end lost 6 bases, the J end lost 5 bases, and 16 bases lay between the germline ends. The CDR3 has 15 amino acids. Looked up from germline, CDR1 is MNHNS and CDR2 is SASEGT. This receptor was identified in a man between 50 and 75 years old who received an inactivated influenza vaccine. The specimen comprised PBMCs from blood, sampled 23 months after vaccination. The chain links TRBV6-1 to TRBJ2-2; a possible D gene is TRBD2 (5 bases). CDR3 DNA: TGTGCCAGCAGCCCCCCTCGGTCGGGGACCGGGGAGCTGTTTTTT. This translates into CASSPPRSGTGELFF.